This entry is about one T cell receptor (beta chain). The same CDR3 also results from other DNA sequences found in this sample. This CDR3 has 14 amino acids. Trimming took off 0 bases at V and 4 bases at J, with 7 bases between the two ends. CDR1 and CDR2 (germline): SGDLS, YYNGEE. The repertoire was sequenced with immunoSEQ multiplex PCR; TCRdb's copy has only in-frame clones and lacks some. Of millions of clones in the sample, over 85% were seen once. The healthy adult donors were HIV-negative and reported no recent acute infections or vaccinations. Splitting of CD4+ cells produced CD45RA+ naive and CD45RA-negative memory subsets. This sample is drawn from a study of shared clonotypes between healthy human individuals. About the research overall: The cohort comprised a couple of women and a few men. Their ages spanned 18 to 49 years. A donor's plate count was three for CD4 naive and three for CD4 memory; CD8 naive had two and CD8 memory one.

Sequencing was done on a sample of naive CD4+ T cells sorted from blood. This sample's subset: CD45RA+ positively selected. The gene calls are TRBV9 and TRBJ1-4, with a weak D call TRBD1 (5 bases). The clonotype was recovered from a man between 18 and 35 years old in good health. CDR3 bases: TGTGCCAGCAGCGTAGGACAGAATAATGAAAAACTGTTTTTT. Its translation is CASSVGQNNEKLFF.